This T cell receptor (beta chain) derives from a study of human T cells and chemical hapten exposure. Time point meaning: patch test 2, 6 weeks after DPC sensitization. Treatment of the sample: therapeutic diphenylcyclopropenone sensitization with weekly scalp DPC. This clonotype was counted ten times or more. Attachment of unique molecular identifiers to individual cDNA molecules was performed in the library. TCRdb re-called the RACE reads through MiXCR, storing one row per CDR3 protein. The sample shows 70,000 to 95,000 distinct CDR3 sequences, around 6.7% of them seen only once. Trimming took 6 bases from V and 0 from J, leaving 17 bases between them. The CDR3 runs 16 residues. CDR1 MDHEN and CDR2 SYDVKM come from the germline V gene.

The sequence derives from a woman aged 30 to 39 with alopecia areata. Some clones in this sample may be carry-over from other donors' samples. This chain connects TRBV28 to TRBJ1-1; possibly TRBD1 for D (5 bases). The sample was whole blood, taken in connection with sensitization to the hapten diphenylcyclopropenone (DPC). CDR3 protein: CASSPWRGLLNTEAFF. Written as DNA, the CDR3 is TGTGCCAGCAGCCCCTGGCGGGGCCTCTTGAACACTGAAGCTTTCTTT.